These 27 T cell receptor beta chains originate from one sample sequenced in a study of blood T cell repertoires in COVID-19. Assay used: immunoSEQ multiplex PCR; TCRdb lists only in-frame clones, some missing. Among about 250,000 clones listed, over 80% were seen once. The sample comprised PBMCs or T cells enriched from blood (not recorded which). All receptors derive from a woman aged 18-35 years who had recovered from COVID-19.

This chain links TRBV9 with TRBJ1-2; D remains unclear. V shed 4 bases and J shed 0 bases, with 10 bases lying between them. This CDR3 comprises 14 residues. Germline V gene lookup returns CDR1 SGDLS and CDR2 YYNGEE. CDR3 in amino acids: CASSTIAANYGYTF. CDR3 DNA sequence: TGTGCCAGCAGCACCATTGCAGCTAACTATGGCTACACCTTC.

This clone turned up a few times. This chain connects TRBV7-8 to TRBJ1-5; TRBD1 matches 7 bases. This CDR3 is built from 15 residues. The ends lost 3 bases at V and 1 base at J; junction bases unmatched: 3. Germline values: CDR1 SGHVS, CDR2 FQNEAQ. CDR3 protein: CASSFSGQSNQPQHF. The CDR3 bases are TGTGCCAGCAGCTTCTCGGGACAGAGCAATCAGCCCCAGCATTTT.

A single count supports this clone. The chain recombines TRBV9 with TRBJ2-5, with D perhaps matching TRBD1 (6 bases). Germline CDR1 reads SGDLS; CDR2 reads YYNGEE. V was cut by 2 bases and J by 0 bases, with 8 bases left in between. This CDR3 region has 14 residues. CDR3 sequence (DNA): TGTGCCAGCAGCGTTGAGGGGGACCAAGAGACCCAGTACTTC. Translation gives CASSVEGDQETQYF.

V is TRBV3-1 (or the pseudogene TRBV3-2) and J is TRBJ1-6; no firm D call. Trimming shortened V by 1 base and J by 5 bases, and 12 bases separated the two germline ends. Germline CDR1 LGHDT, CDR2 YNNKEL (reference sequence). The CDR3 extends over 16 amino acids. In DNA, the CDR3 is TGTGCCAGCAGCCAAGGCGGGCTTGCTCATAATTCACCCCTCCACTTT. This translates into CASSQGGLAHNSPLHF.

This clone has only a few counts. The chain is built from TRBV3-1 (or the pseudogene TRBV3-2) and TRBJ2-6, with D possibly being TRBD1 (5 bases). The CDR3 is 15 amino acids. Trimming left V 6 bases short and J 4 bases short, with 13 bases between. Germline-derived CDR1 and CDR2 are LGHDT and YNNKEL (reference sequence). CDR3 loop: CASSLQDAGANVLTF. Here the CDR3 DNA reads TGTGCCAGCAGTCTACAGGACGCAGGGGCCAACGTCCTGACTTTC.

This chain links TRBV10-3 with TRBJ1-2, with D possibly TRBD1 on 6 matching bases. The germline V and J ends were trimmed by 4 bases and 3 bases, with 12 bases remaining between them. This CDR3 is 14 amino acids long. The germline CDR1 and CDR2 sequences are ENHRY and SYGVKD. Here the CDR3 DNA reads TGTGCCATCAGTGCGGGGGGCGAGGACTATGGCTACACCTTC. This sequence encodes CAISAGGEDYGYTF.

The V call is TRBV2, the J call TRBJ1-4; perhaps TRBD1 as D (5 bases). Germline V lookup: CDR1 SNHLY, CDR2 FYNNEI. CDR3 length: 13 residues. V shed 8 bases and J shed 3 bases, with 10 bases lying between them. DNA for the CDR3: TGTGCCAGCTCGGGGGATCCTAATGAAAAACTGTTTTTT. This translates into CASSGDPNEKLFF.

The V gene is TRBV18, the J gene TRBJ1-1; D is perhaps TRBD1 (5 bases). There are 17 residues in the CDR3. V was trimmed by 3 bases and J by 1 base, leaving 18 bases between them. The V gene's germline CDR1 is KGHSH and CDR2 LQKENI. Written as DNA, the CDR3 is TGTGCCAGCTCACCCGTCAATCGACAGTTAGGGAACACTGAAGCTTTCTTT. Translation: CASSPVNRQLGNTEAFF.

The rearrangement links TRBV14 to TRBJ1-1; D ambiguous. Germline assignment: CDR1 SGHDN and CDR2 FVKESK. V lost 6 bases and J 1 base, leaving 9 bases between the germline ends. This CDR3 has 13 amino acids. This chain's CDR3 is CASSFGSNTEAFF. CDR3 nucleotide sequence: TGTGCCAGCAGTTTCGGGTCGAACACTGAAGCTTTCTTT.

This clone has just one count. The chain employs TRBV3-1 (or the pseudogene TRBV3-2) and TRBJ1-1; D is ambiguous. CDR1 and CDR2 from the germline V gene are LGHDT and YNNKEL (reference sequence). CDR3 length: 16 amino acids. Trimming shortened V by 4 bases and J by 4 bases, and 19 bases separated the two germline ends. The CDR3 loop reads CASSPPQMGASTEAFF. The DNA of the CDR3 is TGTGCCAGCAGCCCCCCCCAGATGGGTGCTAGCACTGAAGCTTTCTTT.

As DNA, the CDR3 is TGTGCCAGCAGGACTAGCGGGAGCACAGATACGCAGTATTTT. It yields the protein CASRTSGSTDTQYF. The J gene is TRBJ2-3, the V gene TRBV6-5; 10 bases map to TRBD2. The trim removed 6 bases at V and 0 bases at J, leaving 0 bases unmatched. CDR3 size: 14 residues. The V gene's germline CDR1 is MNHEY and CDR2 SVGAGI.

Notes on this clone: Distinct nucleotide sequences in the sample also encode this CDR3. The rearrangement links TRBV9 to TRBJ2-3; TRBD2 matches 8 bases. This CDR3 comprises 15 residues. CDR1 and CDR2 from the germline V gene are SGDLS and YYNGEE. The V and J ends lost 1 base and 1 base, in that order; junction bases with no gene match: 2. The CDR3 DNA reads TGTGCCAGCAGCGTATCCGGGGGGGGCACAGATACGCAGTATTTT. Protein sequence: CASSVSGGGTDTQYF.

The chain is built from TRBV7-9 and TRBJ2-6; D might be TRBD2 (6 bases). The germline V gene has CDR1 SEHNR and CDR2 FQNEAQ (reference sequence). The CDR3 extends over 17 amino acids. V was shortened by 7 bases and J by 1 base, with 17 bases between the two germline ends. CDR3 sequence (DNA): TGTGCCAGCATATCGGAGGGCCTGAGGTCTGGGGCCAACGTCCTGACTTTC. It encodes CASISEGLRSGANVLTF. Looking up the rest from reference TRBV7-9 and TRBJ2-6 gives the full variable domain: DTGVSQNPRHKITKRGQNVTFRCDPISEHNRLYWYRQTLGQGPEFLTYFQNEAQLEKSRLLSDRFSAERPKGSFSTLEIQRTEQGDSAMYLCASISEGLRSGANVLTFGAGSRLTVL.

The gene calls are TRBV28 and TRBJ1-1; TRBD1 matches 10 bases. The trim removed 2 bases at V and 3 bases at J, leaving 9 bases unmatched. Germline assignment: CDR1 MDHEN and CDR2 SYDVKM. This CDR3 has 17 residues. The CDR3 is CASSLLRDRGRDTEAFF. The CDR3 region has the DNA TGTGCCAGCAGTTTACTCCGGGACAGGGGTCGGGACACTGAAGCTTTCTTT.

This rearrangement joins TRBV11-3 to TRBJ1-3; 9 nucleotides match TRBD1. The V segment lost 3 bases and the J segment 0 bases; nucleotides outside the gene matches: 6. The CDR3 has 17 amino acids. Per germline, CDR1 SGHNT and CDR2 YENEEA. CDR3 DNA: TGTGCCAGCAGCTTCTCCGGGACAGGGCGCTCTGGAAACACCATATATTTT. Translated: CASSFSGTGRSGNTIYF.

The chain has TRBV2 and TRBJ1-5; a weak D match, TRBD1 (6 bases). The V gene's germline CDR1 is SNHLY and CDR2 FYNNEI. The V end lost 1 base, the J end lost 15 bases, and 16 bases lay between the germline ends. The CDR3 loop spans 13 amino acids. The CDR3: CASSEGRDNLRHF. In DNA, the CDR3 is TGTGCCAGCAGTGAAGGCCGGGACAACCTTCGGCATTTT.

The chain has TRBV6-6 and TRBJ1-1; D may be TRBD1 (6 bases). Trimming cost V 5 bases and J 10 bases, with 29 bases left between them. There are 17 residues in the CDR3. The germline CDR1 and CDR2 sequences are MNHNY and SVGAGI (reference sequence). CDR3 in DNA: TGTGCCAGCAGTCCCCCCAGGGGCAGAGTTCAGGCTGGACTAGCTTTCTTT. Translating gives CASSPPRGRVQAGLAFF.

The chain employs TRBV27 and TRBJ1-2; 7 bases are a match to TRBD1. This CDR3 has 15 residues. From germline, CDR1 is MNHEY and CDR2 SMNVEV (reference sequence). The V segment lost 2 bases and the J segment 8 bases; nucleotides outside the gene matches: 11. The CDR3 nucleotides are TGTGCCAGCAGTTTAACGACAGGGATATATGGAGGCTACACCTTC. Translated: CASSLTTGIYGGYTF.

This clone has just a few counts. J is TRBJ2-1 and V is TRBV7-6, with D hard to call. This CDR3 spans 15 amino acids. Per germline, CDR1 SGHVS and CDR2 FNYEAQ. The V and J ends lost 2 bases and 5 bases respectively, with 13 bases between them. CDR3 DNA sequence: TGTGCCAGCAGCTTATATGGGCATCTAAACAATGAGCAGTTCTTC. Translation gives CASSLYGHLNNEQFF.

The J gene is TRBJ2-1, the V gene TRBV5-4; 8 positions match TRBD2. The CDR3 is 14 residues long. Germline V CDR1 and CDR2: SGHNT, YYREEE (reference sequence). V shed 4 bases and J 6 bases; nucleotides not matched to a gene: 6. Here the CDR3 reads CASSPAGVFNEQFF. As DNA, the CDR3 is TGTGCCAGCAGCCCAGCGGGAGTCTTCAATGAGCAGTTCTTC. The entire variable domain, with the rest obtained from reference TRBV5-4 and TRBJ2-1, is as follows: ETGVTQSPTHLIKTRGQQVTLRCSSQSGHNTVSWYQQALGQGPQFIFQYYREEENGRGNFPPRFSGLQFPNYSSELNVNALELDDSALYLCASSPAGVFNEQFFGPGTRLTVL.

The chain joins TRBV2 to TRBJ2-1; maybe TRBD2 (6 bases). Trimming cost V 7 bases and J 2 bases, with 12 bases left between them. The V gene's germline CDR1 is SNHLY and CDR2 FYNNEI. The CDR3 covers 14 residues. The CDR3 spells CASKGLAAYNEQFF. The CDR3 DNA follows: TGTGCCAGCAAAGGTTTAGCGGCCTACAATGAGCAGTTCTTC.

V gene TRBV7-2 combines with J gene TRBJ1-6; D is ambiguous. Trimming left V 5 bases short and J 7 bases short, with 15 bases between. The CDR3 runs 15 residues. The V gene's germline CDR1 is SGHTA and CDR2 FQGNSA. The CDR3 nucleotides read TGTGCCAGCAGCCAAGGATCCGGGATGAATTCACCCCTCCACTTT. Protein: CASSQGSGMNSPLHF.

This sequence joins TRBV18 and TRBJ2-1, with TRBD1 as a possible D gene (5 bases). The CDR3 runs 12 residues. Germline-derived CDR1 and CDR2 are KGHSH and LQKENI. V was shortened by 1 base and J by 10 bases, with 8 bases between the two germline ends. The CDR3 nucleotides read TGTGCCAGCTCACCACGGGGCAAGGAGCAGTTCTTC. It encodes CASSPRGKEQFF.

The chain has TRBV7-2 and TRBJ1-2, with D perhaps TRBD1 (5 bases). CDR1 and CDR2 (germline): SGHTA, FQGNSA. This CDR3 spans 14 amino acids. V was trimmed by 5 bases and J by 8 bases, leaving 18 bases between them. The CDR3: CASSTGTAPRGYTF. The CDR3 DNA reads as TGTGCCAGCAGCACCGGGACTGCGCCCCGGGGCTACACCTTC.

V and J are TRBV7-9 and TRBJ2-7, with 9 bases lining up with TRBD1. CDR1 is SEHNR and CDR2 is FQNEAQ in the germline V gene (reference sequence). J lost 3 bases, V lost 9 bases, and 3 bases had no gene match. CDR3 length equals 12 residues. The chain's CDR3 is CASGTGFYEQYF. The CDR3 DNA follows: TGTGCCAGTGGGACAGGGTTCTACGAGCAGTACTTC.

V gene TRBV19 combines with J gene TRBJ1-2; the D gene is possibly TRBD1 (6 bases). The CDR3 covers 15 residues. Germline CDR1 is LNHDA and CDR2 is SQIVND (reference sequence). Trimming shortened V by 6 bases and J by 4 bases, and 18 bases separated the two germline ends. The CDR3, as DNA: TGTGCCAGTAGGGACCGGGACATAAATCTCTATGGCTACACCTTC. This translates into CASRDRDINLYGYTF.

This rearrangement joins TRBV5-1 to TRBJ1-1, with unresolved D. V was cut by 4 bases and J by 1 base, with 11 bases left in between. CDR3 length: 14 residues. Germline CDR1 is SGHRS and CDR2 is YFSETQ. The CDR3 DNA sequence: TGCGCCAGCAGCCTTATGGGCAGGAACACTGAAGCTTTCTTT. Its protein product is CASSLMGRNTEAFF.